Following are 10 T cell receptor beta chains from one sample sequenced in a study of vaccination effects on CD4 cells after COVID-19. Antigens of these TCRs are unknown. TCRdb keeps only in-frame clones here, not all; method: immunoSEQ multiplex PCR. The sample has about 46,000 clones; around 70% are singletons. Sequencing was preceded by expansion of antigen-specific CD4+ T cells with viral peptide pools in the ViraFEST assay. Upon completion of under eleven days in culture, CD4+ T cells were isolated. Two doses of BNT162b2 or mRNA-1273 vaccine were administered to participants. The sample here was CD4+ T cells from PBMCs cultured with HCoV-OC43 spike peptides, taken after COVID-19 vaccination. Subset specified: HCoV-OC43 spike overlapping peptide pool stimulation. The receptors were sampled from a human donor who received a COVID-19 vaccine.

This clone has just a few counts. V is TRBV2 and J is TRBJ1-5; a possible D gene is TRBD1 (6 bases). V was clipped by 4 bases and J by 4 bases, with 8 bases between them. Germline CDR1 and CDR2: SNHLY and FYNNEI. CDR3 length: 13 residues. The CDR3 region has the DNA TGTGCCAGCAGTGCCCAGGGGAATCAGCCCCAGCATTTT. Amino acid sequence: CASSAQGNQPQHF.

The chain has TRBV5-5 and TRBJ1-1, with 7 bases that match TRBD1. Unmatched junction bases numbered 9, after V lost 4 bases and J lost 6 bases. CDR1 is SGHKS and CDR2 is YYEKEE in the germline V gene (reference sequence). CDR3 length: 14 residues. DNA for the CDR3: TGTGCCAGCAGCGCAAGACAGGGCAGCGCTGAAGCTTTCTTT. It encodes CASSARQGSAEAFF.

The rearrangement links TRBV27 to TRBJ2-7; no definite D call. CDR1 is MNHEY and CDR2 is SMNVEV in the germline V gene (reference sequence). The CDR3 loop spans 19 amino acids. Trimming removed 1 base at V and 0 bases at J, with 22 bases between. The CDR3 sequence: CASSLYTPNRPPVSYEQYF. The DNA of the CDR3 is TGTGCCAGCAGTTTATATACCCCAAACCGGCCACCCGTCTCCTACGAGCAGTACTTC.

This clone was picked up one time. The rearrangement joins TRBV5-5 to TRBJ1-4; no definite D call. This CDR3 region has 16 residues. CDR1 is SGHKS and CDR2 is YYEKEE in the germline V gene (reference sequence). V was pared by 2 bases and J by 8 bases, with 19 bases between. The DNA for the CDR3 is TGTGCCAGCAGCTTCCGGGCCGCCCCCATGGGGGAAAAACTGTTTTTT. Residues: CASSFRAAPMGEKLFF.

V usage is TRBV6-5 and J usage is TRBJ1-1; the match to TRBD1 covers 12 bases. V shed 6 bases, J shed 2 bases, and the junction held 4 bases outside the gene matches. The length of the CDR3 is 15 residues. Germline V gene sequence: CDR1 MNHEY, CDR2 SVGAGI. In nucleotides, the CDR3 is TGTGCCAGCAGGGGACAGGGGGCCGGAAACACTGAAGCTTTCTTT. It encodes CASRGQGAGNTEAFF.

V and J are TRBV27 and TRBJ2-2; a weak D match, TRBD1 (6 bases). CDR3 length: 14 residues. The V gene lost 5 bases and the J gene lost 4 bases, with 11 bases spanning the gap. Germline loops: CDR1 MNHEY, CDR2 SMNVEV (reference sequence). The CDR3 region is CASSATGSTGELFF. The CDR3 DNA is TGTGCCAGCAGTGCTACAGGGTCCACCGGGGAGCTGTTTTTT.

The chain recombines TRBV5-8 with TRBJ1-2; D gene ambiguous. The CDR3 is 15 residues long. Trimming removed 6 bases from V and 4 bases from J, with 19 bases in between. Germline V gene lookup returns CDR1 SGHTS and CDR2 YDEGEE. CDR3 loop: CASTPGPKGSYGYTF. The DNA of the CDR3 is TGTGCCAGCACCCCCGGCCCGAAAGGTAGCTATGGCTACACCTTC.

The CDR3 DNA reads as TGCAGCGCCATATCGCGGGGCAGTTACTACGAGCAGTACTTC. This translates into CSAISRGSYYEQYF. The chain has TRBV29-1 and TRBJ2-7, with a weak D call TRBD2 (6 bases). The CDR3 extends over 14 amino acids. CDR1 and CDR2 from the germline V gene are SQVTM and ANQGSEA. The V and J ends lost 7 bases and 3 bases respectively, with 19 bases between them.

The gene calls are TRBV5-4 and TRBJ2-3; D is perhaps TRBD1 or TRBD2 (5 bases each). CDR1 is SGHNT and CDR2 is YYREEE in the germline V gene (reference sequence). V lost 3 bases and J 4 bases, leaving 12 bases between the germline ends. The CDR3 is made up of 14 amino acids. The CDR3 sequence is CASSWELGADTQYF. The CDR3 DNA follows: TGTGCCAGCAGCTGGGAACTAGGGGCAGATACGCAGTATTTT.

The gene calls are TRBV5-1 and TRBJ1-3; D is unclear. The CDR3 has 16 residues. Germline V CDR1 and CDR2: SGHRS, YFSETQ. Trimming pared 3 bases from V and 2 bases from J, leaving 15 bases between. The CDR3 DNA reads TGCGCCAGCAGCTCCGGCCAGCATAGGACTGGAAACACCATATATTTT. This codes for CASSSGQHRTGNTIYF.